The source of this T cell receptor (beta chain) is a study of blood T cell repertoires in COVID-19. For the study at large: Collection of acute and convalescent COVID-19 samples took place in the United States, Italy and Spain.

Profiling relied on immunoSEQ multiplex PCR, and the TCRdb table lists in-frame clones only, not all of them. Here the sample spans 250,000 to 350,000 clones, roughly 87% being singletons. This clone is a singleton in its sample. CDR1 and CDR2 (germline): SGHRS, YFSETQ. This CDR3 is built from 16 residues. V dropped 2 bases and J dropped 8; count of bases not matched to a gene: 13. V usage is TRBV5-1 and J usage is TRBJ2-1, with 7 bases fitting TRBD1. The receptor comes from a man in his late teens or twenties with active or convalescent COVID-19. Sequenced sample: peripheral blood. The CDR3 sequence is CASSFLPDRVFDEQFF. CDR3 DNA: TGCGCCAGCAGCTTCCTACCTGACAGGGTGTTCGATGAGCAGTTCTTC.